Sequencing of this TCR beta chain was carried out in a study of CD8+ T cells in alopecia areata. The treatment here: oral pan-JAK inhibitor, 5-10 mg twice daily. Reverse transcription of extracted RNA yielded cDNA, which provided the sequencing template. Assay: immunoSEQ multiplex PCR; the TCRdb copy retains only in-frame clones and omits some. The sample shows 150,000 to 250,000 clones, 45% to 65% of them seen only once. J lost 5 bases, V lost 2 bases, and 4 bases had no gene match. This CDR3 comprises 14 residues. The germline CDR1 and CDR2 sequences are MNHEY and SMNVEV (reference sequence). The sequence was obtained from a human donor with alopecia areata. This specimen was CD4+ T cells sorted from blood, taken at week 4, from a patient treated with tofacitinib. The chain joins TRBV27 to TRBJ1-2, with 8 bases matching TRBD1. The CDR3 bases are TGTGCCAGCAGTTTAGGCGACAGGGGATATGGCTACACCTTC. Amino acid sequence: CASSLGDRGYGYTF.